This entry features one T cell receptor beta chain sequence. Trimming stripped 0 bases from V and 4 bases from J, with 2 bases between. Germline CDR1 is SGHNT and CDR2 is YYREEE (reference sequence). CDR3 length equals 12 residues. The data originate from a study of human T cells and chemical hapten exposure. Time point of the sample: healthy volunteer bleed at 6 weeks. Total RNA extraction was carried out from unfractionated whole blood. Via MiXCR, TCRdb re-called the RACE reads, giving one row per CDR3 protein. The table includes about 77,000 distinct CDR3 sequences, about 8.6% detected once. Sample: whole blood. The TCR was taken from a female donor in good health. Some clones in this sample may be carry-over from other donors' samples. This sequence joins TRBV5-4 and TRBJ1-3; no clear D gene. Here the CDR3 reads CASSLVGNTIYF. The CDR3 DNA reads TGTGCCAGCAGCTTGGTAGGAAACACCATATATTTT. The full variable domain, its missing parts supplied by reference TRBV5-4 and TRBJ1-3, is ETGVTQSPTHLIKTRGQQVTLRCSSQSGHNTVSWYQQALGQGPQFIFQYYREEENGRGNFPPRFSGLQFPNYSSELNVNALELDDSALYLCASSLVGNTIYFGEGSWLTVV.